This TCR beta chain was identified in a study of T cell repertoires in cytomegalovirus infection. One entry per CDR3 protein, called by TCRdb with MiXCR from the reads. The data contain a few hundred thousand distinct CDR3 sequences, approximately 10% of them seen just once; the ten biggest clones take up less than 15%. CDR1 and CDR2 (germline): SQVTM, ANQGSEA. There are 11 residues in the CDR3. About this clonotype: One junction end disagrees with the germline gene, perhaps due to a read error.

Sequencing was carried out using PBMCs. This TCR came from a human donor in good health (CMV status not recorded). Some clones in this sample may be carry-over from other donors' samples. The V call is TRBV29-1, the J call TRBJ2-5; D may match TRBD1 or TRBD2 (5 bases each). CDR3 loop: CSVGTQQTQYF. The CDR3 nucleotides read TGCAGCGTCGGGACCCAACAGACCCAGTACTTC.